These 27 T cell receptor beta chains originate from one sample sequenced in a study of cytomegalovirus exposure and HLA in healthy donors. Primers: 60 Vbeta forward and 13 Jbeta reverse. Assay used: immunoSEQ multiplex PCR; TCRdb lists only in-frame clones, some missing. The data show roughly 200,000 clones, with more than 65% seen just once and roughly 3% held by the top ten. Sequences were obtained from PBMCs. These receptor sequences come from a female donor in good health and CMV-seronegative.

The chain employs TRBV28 and TRBJ2-7; 8 bases agree with TRBD1. This CDR3 contains 11 residues. After removal of 4 bases from V and 10 bases from J, the junction contained 3 bases not matched to a gene. In germline, CDR1 is MDHEN, CDR2 SYDVKM. The CDR3 reads CASSSDRGQYF. The CDR3 DNA is TGTGCCAGCAGTTCCGACAGGGGTCAGTACTTC.

This CDR3 is CASSSLEVSYNEQFF. CDR3 DNA: TGCGCCAGCAGCTCTCTAGAGGTCTCCTACAATGAGCAGTTCTTC. The chain uses TRBV5-1 and TRBJ2-1; no clear D gene. V was trimmed by 3 bases and J by 0 bases, leaving 10 bases between them. In germline, CDR1 is SGHRS, CDR2 YFSETQ. The length of the CDR3 is 15 residues.

The V gene is TRBV11-3, the J gene TRBJ2-3; D is perhaps TRBD1 (5 bases). V lost 5 bases and J 4 bases, leaving 13 bases between the germline ends. CDR1 and CDR2 (germline): SGHNT, YENEEA. The CDR3 runs to 14 residues. CDR3 amino acids: CASSTNLGADTQYF. The DNA of the CDR3 is TGTGCCAGCAGCACAAACCTAGGGGCAGATACGCAGTATTTT.

This rearrangement joins TRBV6-6 to TRBJ1-2; TRBD1 aligns across 9 bases. The CDR3 loop spans 16 amino acids. Germline CDR1 is MNHNY and CDR2 is SVGAGI (reference sequence). V dropped 6 bases and J dropped 2; count of bases not matched to a gene: 10. The chain's CDR3 is CASSSPMDRGNYGYTF. CDR3 coding DNA: TGTGCCAGCAGCTCCCCGATGGACAGGGGAAACTATGGCTACACCTTC.

This chain connects TRBV25-1 to TRBJ2-1; 9 bases align to TRBD2. The junction had 5 bases not matched to a gene; V was cut back by 2 bases and J by 6 bases. CDR1 and CDR2 from the germline V gene are MGHDK and SYGVNS. The CDR3 spans 15 residues. The CDR3 sequence is CASSEIAGDSNEQFF. The CDR3 DNA sequence: TGTGCCAGCAGTGAAATAGCGGGAGATTCCAATGAGCAGTTCTTC.

The chain joins TRBV9 to TRBJ2-1, with 10 bases aligning to TRBD2. This CDR3 has 19 residues. Trimming took 1 base from V and 7 from J; bases not matched to a gene: 17. Looked up from germline, CDR1 is SGDLS and CDR2 is YYNGEE. This CDR3 reads CASSVRISSGGPIKNEQFF. CDR3 sequence (DNA): TGTGCCAGCAGCGTAAGGATTAGTAGCGGGGGGCCAATTAAAAATGAGCAGTTCTTC.

The V gene is TRBV9, the J gene TRBJ2-7, with a tentative D call TRBD1 (6 bases). CDR1 and CDR2 from the germline V gene are SGDLS and YYNGEE. Trimming took off 0 bases at V and 10 bases at J, with 14 bases between the two ends. There are 13 residues in the CDR3. The CDR3 loop reads CASSVGTVTDQYF. CDR3 coding DNA: TGTGCCAGCAGCGTAGGGACAGTCACCGATCAGTACTTC.

V and J are TRBV5-1 and TRBJ2-7; possibly TRBD2 for D (5 bases). The CDR3 extends over 15 amino acids. V was pared by 4 bases and J by 0 bases, with 14 bases between. CDR1 SGHRS and CDR2 YFSETQ come from the germline V gene. CDR3 protein: CASSPPGMSSYEQYF. CDR3 nucleotide sequence: TGCGCCAGCAGCCCTCCCGGGATGAGCTCCTACGAGCAGTACTTC.

This sequence joins TRBV5-1 and TRBJ2-2; D possibly corresponds to TRBD1 (6 bases). Germline V CDR1 and CDR2: SGHRS, YFSETQ. Between the trimmed V and J ends, which lost 4 bases and 5 bases, there was a span of 18 bases. The CDR3 is 16 amino acids. CDR3 residues: CASSPPARGSTGELFF. The CDR3 region has the DNA TGCGCCAGCAGCCCCCCGGCGAGGGGGAGTACCGGGGAGCTGTTTTTT.

This chain links TRBV12-5 with TRBJ1-1; TRBD1 is a possible D gene (5 bases). Per germline, CDR1 LGHNT and CDR2 FRNRAP. The ends were cut back, 6 bases at V and 0 bases at J, with 23 bases in the middle. The CDR3 runs 18 residues. CDR3 bases: TGTGCTAGTGGCTACATTCGGGATGGGGAGGGGATGAACACTGAAGCTTTCTTT. This translates into CASGYIRDGEGMNTEAFF.

The chain recombines TRBV19 with TRBJ2-5, with TRBD2 identical over 13 bases. The J call is in doubt because the DNA end fits TRBJ2-7 better. Germline CDR1 and CDR2: LNHDA and SQIVND (reference sequence). The CDR3 has 14 amino acids. The DNA for the CDR3 is TGTGCCAGTAGTATGGGACTAGCGGGGTACGAGCAGTACTTC. This gives the protein CASSMGLAGYEQYF.

The chain carries TRBV28 and TRBJ1-2, with a possible D match to TRBD1 (5 bases). V shed 4 bases and J shed 6 bases, with 18 bases lying between them. The CDR3 contains 15 residues. Germline CDR1 MDHEN, CDR2 SYDVKM. The DNA for the CDR3 is TGTGCCAGCAGTTCACCTCAGGGTGGTAAGGATGGCTACACCTTC. Protein product: CASSSPQGGKDGYTF.

This clone was counted a single time. This chain joins TRBV6-6 and TRBJ1-2; 12 bases are a match to TRBD1. The CDR3 consists of 16 residues. Germline V gene sequence: CDR1 MNHNY, CDR2 SVGAGI (reference sequence). Trimming cost V 2 bases and J 1 base; bases outside gene matches: 2. In nucleotides, the CDR3 is TGTGCCAGCAGTTACGGGACAGGGGGCCATAACTATGGCTACACCTTC. Its protein product is CASSYGTGGHNYGYTF.

This chain links TRBV15 with TRBJ2-1; possibly TRBD1 for D (5 bases). The V gene's germline CDR1 is LNHNV and CDR2 YYDKDF (reference sequence). The CDR3 loop spans 12 amino acids. The V gene lost 8 bases and the J gene lost 5 bases, with 10 bases spanning the gap. The CDR3 region is CATSDRHNEQFF. The DNA of the CDR3 is TGTGCCACCTCAGACAGACACAATGAGCAGTTCTTC.

The genes are TRBV7-9 and TRBJ2-1, with 14 bases that match TRBD2. Germline-derived CDR1 and CDR2 are SEHNR and FQNEAQ (reference sequence). This CDR3 is 18 amino acids long. Trimming at V came to 4 bases and at J to 7 bases, leaving 12 bases not matched to a gene. The CDR3 reads CASSSIRGTSGRGNEQFF. CDR3 DNA sequence: TGTGCCAGCAGCTCGATTAGGGGGACTAGCGGGAGAGGGAATGAGCAGTTCTTC.

The chain has TRBV6-6 and TRBJ2-2; 8 positions match TRBD1. The CDR3 sequence is 16 residues long. Germline CDR1 and CDR2: MNHNY and SVGAGI (reference sequence). V trimming: 3 bases; J trimming: 0 bases; junction bases outside the gene matches: 3. DNA for the CDR3: TGTGCCAGCAGTTATCCGGGACAGGCGAACACCGGGGAGCTGTTTTTT. Residues: CASSYPGQANTGELFF.

This chain links TRBV5-4 with TRBJ2-7; possible D gene TRBD2, 5 bases. V shed 3 bases and J shed 6 bases, with 13 bases lying between them. The CDR3 contains 13 residues. From germline, CDR1 is SGHNT and CDR2 YYREEE (reference sequence). CDR3 region: CASSSPLDFEQYF. CDR3 nucleotides: TGTGCCAGCAGCTCACCACTAGATTTCGAGCAGTACTTC. Variable domain in full (rest from reference TRBV5-4 and TRBJ2-7): ETGVTQSPTHLIKTRGQQVTLRCSSQSGHNTVSWYQQALGQGPQFIFQYYREEENGRGNFPPRFSGLQFPNYSSELNVNALELDDSALYLCASSSPLDFEQYFGPGTRLTVT.

The V gene is TRBV28, the J gene TRBJ2-5; no reliable D call. Near its end, the DNA agrees better with TRBJ2-7, so the J call may be wrong. Germline assignment: CDR1 MDHEN and CDR2 SYDVKM. This CDR3 comprises 14 residues. For the CDR3, the DNA is TGTGCCAGCCCCCTGATGAGTCCCTCCTACGAGCAGTACTTC. This gives the protein CASPLMSPSYEQYF.

The V gene is TRBV5-5, the J gene TRBJ1-5; TRBD1 might be the D (5 bases). V gave up 1 base and J gave up 1 base, with 9 bases separating them. The germline V gene has CDR1 SGHKS and CDR2 YYEKEE (reference sequence). The CDR3 sequence is 15 residues long. CDR3 in DNA: TGTGCCAGCAGCTTGAAGGGGCTGAGCAATCAGCCCCAGCATTTT. This codes for CASSLKGLSNQPQHF. Complete variable domain (other parts from reference TRBV5-5 and TRBJ1-5): DAGVTQSPTHLIKTRGQQVTLRCSPISGHKSVSWYQQVLGQGPQFIFQYYEKEERGRGNFPDRFSARQFPNYSSELNVNALLLGDSALYLCASSLKGLSNQPQHFGDGTRLSIL.

As DNA, the CDR3 is TGTGCCAGCTCACCTGAAGCGGGGGGCTTCAATGAGCAGTTCTTC. Its protein is CASSPEAGGFNEQFF. The V gene is TRBV18, the J gene TRBJ2-1, with 9 positions matching TRBD2. The J segment lost 6 bases and the V segment lost 3 bases, leaving 6 bases of the junction unmatched. CDR1 is KGHSH and CDR2 is LQKENI in the germline V gene. The CDR3 runs to 15 residues.

The chain combines TRBV4-2 with TRBJ1-3; D gene ambiguous. This CDR3 comprises 18 residues. V lost 1 base and J 0 bases, leaving 16 bases between the germline ends. Germline CDR1 is LGHNA and CDR2 is YNFKEQ. The CDR3 loop is CASSQGGSLVGSGNTIYF. CDR3 nucleotide sequence: TGTGCCAGCAGCCAAGGAGGATCCCTTGTAGGCTCTGGAAACACCATATATTTT.

CDR3 protein: CASSLTPSDGYTF. CDR3 nucleotide sequence: TGTGCCAGCAGCCTCACCCCGAGTGATGGCTACACCTTC. This chain joins TRBV2 and TRBJ1-2; D unclear. Per germline, CDR1 SNHLY and CDR2 FYNNEI. Deletions cut 6 bases from V and 6 bases from J, with 14 bases between. The CDR3 length is 13 residues. The variable domain in full, completed from reference TRBV2 and TRBJ1-2, reads EPEVTQTPSHQVTQMGQEVILRCVPISNHLYFYWYRQILGQKVEFLVSFYNNEISEKSEIFDDQFSVERPDGSNFTLKIRSTKLEDSAMYFCASSLTPSDGYTFGSGTRLTVV.

This chain uses TRBV5-6 with TRBJ2-2, with TRBD2 matching over 9 bases. CDR3 length: 16 amino acids. Germline values: CDR1 SGHDT, CDR2 YYEEEE. Trimming at V came to 4 bases and at J to 3 bases, leaving 7 bases not matched to a gene. CDR3 loop: CASSAGAGGYTGELFF. The CDR3 DNA reads as TGTGCCAGCAGCGCGGGAGCGGGAGGATACACCGGGGAGCTGTTTTTT.

The chain carries TRBV5-1 and TRBJ1-3, with TRBD1 matching over 7 bases. Germline assignment: CDR1 SGHRS and CDR2 YFSETQ. The CDR3 runs to 16 residues. V lost 4 bases to trimming and J lost 0 bases; unmatched junction nucleotides: 7. The CDR3 DNA reads as TGCGCCAGCAGCACCGGACAGGAACCCTCTGGAAACACCATATATTTT. Encoded protein: CASSTGQEPSGNTIYF.

V and J are TRBV2 and TRBJ2-2; 7 bases map to TRBD2. There are 14 residues in the CDR3. V lost 8 bases to trimming and J lost 4 bases; unmatched junction nucleotides: 7. Germline V lookup: CDR1 SNHLY, CDR2 FYNNEI. CDR3 coding DNA: TGTGCCAGCCTCAGACTAGCCTTCACCGGGGAGCTGTTTTTT. It translates to CASLRLAFTGELFF.

This chain uses TRBV30 with TRBJ2-1; TRBD2 aligns across 7 bases. The germline gives CDR1 GTSNPN, CDR2 SVGIG (reference sequence). CDR3 length equals 13 residues. J gave up 4 bases and V 3 bases, and 3 bases lay outside the gene matches. CDR3 bases: TGTGCCTGGAGGGCGGGACTATACAATGAGCAGTTCTTC. Protein: CAWRAGLYNEQFF.

The chain combines TRBV2 with TRBJ2-2; 7 bases match TRBD2. V lost 8 bases to trimming and J lost 4 bases; unmatched junction nucleotides: 1. The germline CDR1 and CDR2 sequences are SNHLY and FYNNEI. CDR3 length equals 12 residues. The CDR3 coding sequence is TGTGCCAGCGGGGGGGGCACCGGGGAGCTGTTTTTT. Protein: CASGGGTGELFF.